The 20 T cell receptor beta chains presented below share a single source sample, sequenced in a study of blood T cell repertoires in COVID-19. The method was immunoSEQ multiplex PCR; TCRdb's version includes in-frame clones alone and lacks a portion of them. The sample contains some 290,000 clones, around nine tenths of which appear only once. Sequenced input: PBMCs or T cells enriched from blood (not recorded which). These receptors came from a woman aged 25 to 39 who had recovered from COVID-19.

This rearrangement joins TRBV7-2 to TRBJ2-3; 7 nucleotides line up with TRBD2. The germline CDR1 and CDR2 sequences are SGHTA and FQGNSA. V lost 5 bases, J lost 4 bases, and 12 bases stayed unmatched. The CDR3 consists of 16 residues. The chain's CDR3 is CASSLLGGGKADTQYF. In nucleotides, the CDR3 is TGTGCCAGCAGCCTACTCGGGGGAGGGAAGGCAGATACGCAGTATTTT.

The rearrangement joins TRBV2 to TRBJ2-4; D not certain. Trimming pared 7 bases from V and 2 bases from J, leaving 15 bases between. There are 15 residues in the CDR3. Germline V gives CDR1 SNHLY, CDR2 FYNNEI. The DNA for the CDR3 is TGTGCCAGCATCGGTATGGTGTTTTCCAAAAACATTCAGTACTTC. It specifies CASIGMVFSKNIQYF.

The chain employs TRBV28 and TRBJ1-2; 9 positions match TRBD1. This CDR3 spans 15 amino acids. In germline, CDR1 is MDHEN, CDR2 SYDVKM. V shed 9 bases and J 6 bases; nucleotides not matched to a gene: 14. CDR3 protein: CASRRGDREEHGYTF. CDR3 DNA: TGTGCCAGTCGAAGGGGGGACAGGGAGGAACATGGCTACACCTTC.

The V call is TRBV19, the J call TRBJ2-7, with D tentatively TRBD2 (5 bases). The V end lost 2 bases, the J end lost 3 bases, and 8 bases lay between the germline ends. From germline, CDR1 is LNHDA and CDR2 SQIVND (reference sequence). This CDR3 spans 13 amino acids. DNA for the CDR3: TGTGCCAGTAGTATACCGGGATTCTACGAGCAGTACTTC. Its protein product is CASSIPGFYEQYF.

The J gene is TRBJ2-4, the V gene TRBV6-5, with TRBD2 matching over 13 bases. The CDR3 is made up of 15 amino acids. Germline assignment: CDR1 MNHEY and CDR2 SVGAGI. Unmatched junction bases numbered 2, after V lost 5 bases and J lost 4 bases. CDR3 DNA sequence: TGTGCCAGCAGTCGGACTAGCGGGAGAAAAAACATTCAGTACTTC. Its protein product is CASSRTSGRKNIQYF.

The genes are TRBV5-1 and TRBJ2-7; D possibly corresponds to TRBD2 (6 bases). This CDR3 is 19 amino acids long. V lost 6 bases to trimming and J lost 5 bases, with 33 bases between them. Germline assignment: CDR1 SGHRS and CDR2 YFSETQ. In DNA form, the CDR3 reads TGCGCCAGCATCCCTCTTAGGATGGGGAGGTTGCCCCAAGCGCACGAGCAGTACTTC. It yields the protein CASIPLRMGRLPQAHEQYF.

The genes are TRBV3-1 (or the pseudogene TRBV3-2) and TRBJ2-3, with D unclear. CDR1 and CDR2 (germline): LGHDT, YNNKEL (reference sequence). The CDR3 is made up of 16 amino acids. Trimming removed 1 base at V and 3 bases at J, with 14 bases between. The CDR3 sequence: CASSQVGNRQTDTQYF. In nucleotides, the CDR3 is TGTGCCAGCAGCCAAGTGGGCAATCGGCAGACAGATACGCAGTATTTT.

The rearrangement links TRBV27 to TRBJ2-3; 7 bases are shared with TRBD1. CDR1 is MNHEY, CDR2 SMNVEV, per germline (reference sequence). With 4 bases clipped from V and 0 bases from J, the junction kept 10 bases outside the gene matches. The CDR3 spans 17 residues. In nucleotides, the CDR3 is TGTGCCAGCAGTTCCCGACCGACAGGGACCAGCACAGATACGCAGTATTTT. Amino acids: CASSSRPTGTSTDTQYF.

Of note for this clone: One end of the junction fails to match germline, which may point to a read error. This sequence joins TRBV7-7 and TRBJ2-1; D is ambiguous. This CDR3 is built from 13 residues. Germline loops: CDR1 SSHAT, CDR2 FNYEAQ (reference sequence). CDR3 nucleotide sequence: TGTGCTAGCAGCTTAGAAGCATACAATGAGCAGTTCTTC. This gives the protein CASSLEAYNEQFF.

This sequence joins TRBV28 and TRBJ1-2; D might be TRBD1 (5 bases). This CDR3 has 13 residues. Germline-derived CDR1 and CDR2 are MDHEN and SYDVKM. V was clipped by 3 bases and J by 7 bases, with 12 bases between them. The CDR3 region is CASSLLSGFGYTF. The CDR3 bases are TGTGCCAGCAGTTTGCTTTCAGGGTTTGGCTACACCTTC.

Only one count was recorded for this clone. The chain combines TRBV7-2 with TRBJ2-5; D is ambiguous. This CDR3 is 12 amino acids long. Trimming pared 3 bases from V and 4 bases from J, leaving 6 bases between. Germline CDR1 and CDR2: SGHTA and FQGNSA. The CDR3 nucleotides read TGTGCCAGCAGCTTCACGAGAGAGACCCAGTACTTC. Amino acids: CASSFTRETQYF.

Notes on this clone: At one of its ends the junction is not consistent with the germline gene, which may arise from a read error. V gene TRBV4-2 combines with J gene TRBJ2-7; TRBD2 matches at 7 bases. The CDR3 length is 17 residues. The germline gives CDR1 LGHNA, CDR2 YNFKEQ. This CDR3 is CASSQDPVERESSEQYF. As DNA, the CDR3 is TGTGCCAGCAGCCAAGATCCCGTTGAGCGGGAATCCTCCGAGCAGTACTTC.

The V and J genes are TRBV7-2 and TRBJ2-5, with TRBD2 matching over 16 bases. Germline CDR1 SGHTA, CDR2 FQGNSA. The CDR3 has 18 amino acids. J was trimmed by 4 bases and V by 3 bases; bases with no gene match: 8. The CDR3 coding sequence is TGTGCCAGCAGCTTGGGGGGACTAGCGGGAGGGTCGGGAGAGACCCAGTACTTC. It yields the protein CASSLGGLAGGSGETQYF.

V and J are TRBV6-5 and TRBJ2-7, with 14 bases matching TRBD2. The J segment lost 6 bases and the V segment lost 6 bases, leaving 7 bases of the junction unmatched. The CDR3 sequence is 15 residues long. CDR1 and CDR2 from the germline V gene are MNHEY and SVGAGI. CDR3 loop: CASSLRTSGRPEQYF. For the CDR3, the DNA is TGTGCCAGCAGCCTCAGGACTAGCGGGAGGCCCGAGCAGTACTTC.

This chain connects TRBV27 to TRBJ2-5, with 9 bases aligning to TRBD1. The CDR3 is 13 residues long. The germline gives CDR1 MNHEY, CDR2 SMNVEV (reference sequence). V lost 6 bases to trimming and J lost 7 bases; unmatched junction nucleotides: 6. CDR3 amino acids: CASSRDRAGTQYF. In DNA form, the CDR3 reads TGTGCCAGCAGCCGGGACAGGGCTGGGACCCAGTACTTC.

The genes are TRBV19 and TRBJ2-3, with 9 nucleotides matching TRBD1. Germline trimming cut 5 bases from V and 2 bases from J; bases unmatched to any gene: 5. Per the germline V gene, CDR1 is LNHDA and CDR2 is SQIVND (reference sequence). This CDR3 region has 15 residues. The CDR3 protein is CASSPGTGHTDTQYF. The CDR3 DNA is TGTGCCAGTAGTCCCGGGACAGGGCACACAGATACGCAGTATTTT.

The chain employs TRBV10-3 and TRBJ2-7; maybe TRBD1 (5 bases). Looked up from germline, CDR1 is ENHRY and CDR2 is SYGVKD. The CDR3 is 14 amino acids. Trimming removed 6 bases from V and 6 bases from J, with 18 bases in between. The CDR3 DNA sequence: TGTGCCATCAGGGGTGGCCAGGGCGTCTCCGAGCAGTACTTC. It codes for CAIRGGQGVSEQYF.

V is TRBV7-3 and J is TRBJ2-1; 7 bases align to TRBD1. The trim removed 5 bases at V and 7 bases at J, leaving 14 bases unmatched. CDR3 length: 16 residues. Germline loops: CDR1 SGHTA, CDR2 FQGTGA. The CDR3: CASSGIGGNWGNEQFF. The CDR3 DNA follows: TGTGCCAGCAGCGGGATAGGGGGCAACTGGGGTAATGAGCAGTTCTTC. Complete variable domain (other parts from reference TRBV7-3 and TRBJ2-1): GAGVSQTPSNKVTEKGKYVELRCDPISGHTALYWYRQSLGQGPEFLIYFQGTGAADDSGLPNDRFFAVRPEGSVSTLKIQRTERGDSAVYLCASSGIGGNWGNEQFFGPGTRLTVL.

The V call is TRBV10-3, the J call TRBJ1-1; no reliable D call. Looked up from germline, CDR1 is ENHRY and CDR2 is SYGVKD. The V gene lost 6 bases and the J gene lost 7 bases, with 12 bases spanning the gap. The CDR3 has 12 amino acids. In DNA, the CDR3 is TGTGCCATCAGATCGGACTGGTTTGAAGCTTTCTTT. Translation gives CAIRSDWFEAFF.

This clone has only one observation. This chain joins TRBV5-4 and TRBJ1-1; TRBD1 aligns across 10 bases. V shed 3 bases and J 11 bases; nucleotides not matched to a gene: 7. Germline values: CDR1 SGHNT, CDR2 YYREEE (reference sequence). This CDR3 is built from 13 residues. CDR3 DNA: TGTGCCAGCAGCTCTGGGACAGGGGAAGGTGCTTTCTTT. Its translation is CASSSGTGEGAFF.